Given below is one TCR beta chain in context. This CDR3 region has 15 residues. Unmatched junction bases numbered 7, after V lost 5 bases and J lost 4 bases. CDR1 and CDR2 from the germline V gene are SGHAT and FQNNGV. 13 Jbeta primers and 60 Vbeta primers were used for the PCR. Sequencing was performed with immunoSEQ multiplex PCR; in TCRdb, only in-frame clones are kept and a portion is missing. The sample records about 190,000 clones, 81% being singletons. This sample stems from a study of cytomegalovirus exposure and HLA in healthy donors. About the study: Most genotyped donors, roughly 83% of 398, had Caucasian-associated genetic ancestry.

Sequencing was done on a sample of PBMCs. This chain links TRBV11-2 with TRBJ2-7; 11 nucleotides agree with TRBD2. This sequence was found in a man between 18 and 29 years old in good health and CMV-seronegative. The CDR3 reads CASSPRLAGRYEQYF. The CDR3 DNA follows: TGTGCCAGCAGCCCCAGACTAGCGGGGCGATACGAGCAGTACTTC.